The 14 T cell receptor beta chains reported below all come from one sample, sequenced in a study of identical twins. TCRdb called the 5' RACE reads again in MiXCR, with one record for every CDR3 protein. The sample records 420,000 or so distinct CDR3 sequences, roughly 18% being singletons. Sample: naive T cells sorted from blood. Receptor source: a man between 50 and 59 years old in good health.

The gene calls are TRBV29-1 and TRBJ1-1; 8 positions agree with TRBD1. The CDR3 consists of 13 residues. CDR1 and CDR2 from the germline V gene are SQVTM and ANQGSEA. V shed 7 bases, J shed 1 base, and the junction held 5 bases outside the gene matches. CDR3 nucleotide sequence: TGCAGCGCCGGACAGGGAGGGAACACTGAAGCTTTCTTT. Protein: CSAGQGGNTEAFF.

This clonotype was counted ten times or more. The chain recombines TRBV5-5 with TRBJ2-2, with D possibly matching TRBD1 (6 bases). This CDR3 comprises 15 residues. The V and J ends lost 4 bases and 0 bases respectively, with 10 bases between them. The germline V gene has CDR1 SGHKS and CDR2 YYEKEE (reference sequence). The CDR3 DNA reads TGTGCCAGCAGCCCGGGACATTCGAACACCGGGGAGCTGTTTTTT. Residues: CASSPGHSNTGELFF.

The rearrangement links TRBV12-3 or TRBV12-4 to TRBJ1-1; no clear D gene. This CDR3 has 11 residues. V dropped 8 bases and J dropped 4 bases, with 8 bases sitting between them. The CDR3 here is CASSKGTEAFF. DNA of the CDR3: TGTGCCAGCTCAAAAGGCACTGAAGCTTTCTTT.

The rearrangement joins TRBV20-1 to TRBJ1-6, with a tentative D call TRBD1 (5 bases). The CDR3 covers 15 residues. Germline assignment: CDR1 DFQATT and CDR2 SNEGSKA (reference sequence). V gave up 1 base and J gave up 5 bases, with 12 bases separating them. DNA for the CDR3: TGCAGTGCTAGAGCTCCAGGGTTTCATAATTCACCCCTCCACTTT. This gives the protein CSARAPGFHNSPLHF.

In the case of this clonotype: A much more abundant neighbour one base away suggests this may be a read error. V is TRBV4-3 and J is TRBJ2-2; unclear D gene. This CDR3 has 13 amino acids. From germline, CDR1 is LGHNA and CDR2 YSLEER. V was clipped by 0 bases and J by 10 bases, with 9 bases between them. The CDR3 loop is CASSQDFAVELFF. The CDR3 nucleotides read TGCGCCAGCAGCCAAGATTTTGCCGTGGAGCTGTTTTTT.

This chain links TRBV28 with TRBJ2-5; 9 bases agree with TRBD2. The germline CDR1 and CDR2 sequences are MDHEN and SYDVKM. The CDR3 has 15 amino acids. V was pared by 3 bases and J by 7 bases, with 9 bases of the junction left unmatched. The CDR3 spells CASSLSASGVRTQYF. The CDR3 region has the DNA TGTGCCAGCAGTTTGTCGGCTAGCGGGGTCCGGACCCAGTACTTC. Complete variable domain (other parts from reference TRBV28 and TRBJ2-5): DVKVTQSSRYLVKRTGEKVFLECVQDMDHENMFWYRQDPGLGLRLIYFSYDVKMKEKGDIPEGYSVSREKKERFSLILESASTNQTSMYLCASSLSASGVRTQYFGPGTRLLVL.

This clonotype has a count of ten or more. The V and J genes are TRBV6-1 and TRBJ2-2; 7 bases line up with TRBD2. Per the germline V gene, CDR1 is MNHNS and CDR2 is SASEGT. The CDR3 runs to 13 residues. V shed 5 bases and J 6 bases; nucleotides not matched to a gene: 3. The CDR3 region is CASSNAGAGELFF. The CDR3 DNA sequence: TGTGCCAGCAGTAACGCGGGGGCCGGGGAGCTGTTTTTT.

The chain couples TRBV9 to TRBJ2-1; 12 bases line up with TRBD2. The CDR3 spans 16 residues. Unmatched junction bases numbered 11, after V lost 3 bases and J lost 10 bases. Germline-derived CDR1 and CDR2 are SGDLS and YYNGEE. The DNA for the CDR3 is TGTGCCAGCAGCGCCCAACTAGCGGGAGGCTACGGGGAGCAGTTCTTC. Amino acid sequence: CASSAQLAGGYGEQFF.

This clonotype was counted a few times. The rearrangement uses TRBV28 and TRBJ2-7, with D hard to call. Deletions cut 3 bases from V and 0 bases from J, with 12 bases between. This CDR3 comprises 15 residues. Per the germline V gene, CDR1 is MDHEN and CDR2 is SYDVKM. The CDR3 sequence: CASSLIRASSYEQYF. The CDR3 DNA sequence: TGTGCCAGCAGTTTGATACGGGCGAGCTCCTACGAGCAGTACTTC.

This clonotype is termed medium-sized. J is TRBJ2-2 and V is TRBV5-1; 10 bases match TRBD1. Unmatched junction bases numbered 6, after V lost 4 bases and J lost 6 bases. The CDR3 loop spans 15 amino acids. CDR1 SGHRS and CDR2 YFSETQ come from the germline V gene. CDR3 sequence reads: CASSPWDRGPGELFF. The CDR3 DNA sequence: TGCGCCAGCAGCCCCTGGGACAGGGGTCCCGGGGAGCTGTTTTTT.

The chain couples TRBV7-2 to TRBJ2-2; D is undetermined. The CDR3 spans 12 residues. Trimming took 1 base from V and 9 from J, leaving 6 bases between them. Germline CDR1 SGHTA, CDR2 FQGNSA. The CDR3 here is CASSLVRWELFF. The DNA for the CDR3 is TGTGCCAGCAGCTTAGTCCGGTGGGAGCTGTTTTTT.

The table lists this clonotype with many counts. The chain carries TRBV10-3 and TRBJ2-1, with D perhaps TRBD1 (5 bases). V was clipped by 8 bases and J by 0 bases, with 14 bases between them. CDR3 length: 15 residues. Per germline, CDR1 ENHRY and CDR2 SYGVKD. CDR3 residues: CAIRHLDISYNEQFF. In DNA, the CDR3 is TGTGCCATCCGACACCTGGACATCTCCTACAATGAGCAGTTCTTC.

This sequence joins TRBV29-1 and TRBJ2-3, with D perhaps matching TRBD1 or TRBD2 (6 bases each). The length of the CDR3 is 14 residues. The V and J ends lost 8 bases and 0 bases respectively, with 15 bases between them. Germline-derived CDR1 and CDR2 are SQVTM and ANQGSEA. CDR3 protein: CSSRGGGSTDTQYF. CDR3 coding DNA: TGCAGCTCCCGCGGAGGGGGTAGCACAGATACGCAGTATTTT.

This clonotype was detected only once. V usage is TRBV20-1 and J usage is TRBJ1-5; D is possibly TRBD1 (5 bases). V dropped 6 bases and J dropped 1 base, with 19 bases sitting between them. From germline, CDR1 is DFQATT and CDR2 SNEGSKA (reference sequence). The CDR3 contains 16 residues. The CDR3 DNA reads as TGCAGTGCGATCCCGGTCCAGGGCGGGAGCAATCAGCCCCAGCATTTT. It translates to CSAIPVQGGSNQPQHF.